This entry describes one T cell receptor (beta chain). Antigen unknown. These data originate in a study of T cell repertoires in cytomegalovirus infection. The CDR3 is 15 amino acids. Germline CDR1 is LNHDA and CDR2 is SQIVND (reference sequence). The germline V and J ends were trimmed by 7 bases and 0 bases, with 15 bases remaining between them. A single record per CDR3 protein comes from TCRdb applying MiXCR to the reads. The sample lists a few hundred thousand distinct CDR3 sequences, around 30% seen once, with about a sixth in the top ten. Sequenced material: cultured PBMCs, taken from culture after CMV antigen stimulation. The TCR originated in a human donor in good health (CMV status not recorded). Some clones in this sample may be carry-over from other donors' samples. The chain links TRBV19 to TRBJ2-5; no clear D gene. The CDR3 sequence is CASNLLGGNQETQYF. The CDR3, as DNA: TGTGCCAGTAATCTGTTGGGCGGAAACCAAGAGACCCAGTACTTC. The variable domain in full, with the rest retrieved from reference TRBV19 and TRBJ2-5, is DGGITQSPKYLFRKEGQNVTLSCEQNLNHDAMYWYRQDPGQGLRLIYYSQIVNDFQKGDIAEGYSVSREKKESFPLTVTSAQKNPTAFYLCASNLLGGNQETQYFGPGTRLLVL.